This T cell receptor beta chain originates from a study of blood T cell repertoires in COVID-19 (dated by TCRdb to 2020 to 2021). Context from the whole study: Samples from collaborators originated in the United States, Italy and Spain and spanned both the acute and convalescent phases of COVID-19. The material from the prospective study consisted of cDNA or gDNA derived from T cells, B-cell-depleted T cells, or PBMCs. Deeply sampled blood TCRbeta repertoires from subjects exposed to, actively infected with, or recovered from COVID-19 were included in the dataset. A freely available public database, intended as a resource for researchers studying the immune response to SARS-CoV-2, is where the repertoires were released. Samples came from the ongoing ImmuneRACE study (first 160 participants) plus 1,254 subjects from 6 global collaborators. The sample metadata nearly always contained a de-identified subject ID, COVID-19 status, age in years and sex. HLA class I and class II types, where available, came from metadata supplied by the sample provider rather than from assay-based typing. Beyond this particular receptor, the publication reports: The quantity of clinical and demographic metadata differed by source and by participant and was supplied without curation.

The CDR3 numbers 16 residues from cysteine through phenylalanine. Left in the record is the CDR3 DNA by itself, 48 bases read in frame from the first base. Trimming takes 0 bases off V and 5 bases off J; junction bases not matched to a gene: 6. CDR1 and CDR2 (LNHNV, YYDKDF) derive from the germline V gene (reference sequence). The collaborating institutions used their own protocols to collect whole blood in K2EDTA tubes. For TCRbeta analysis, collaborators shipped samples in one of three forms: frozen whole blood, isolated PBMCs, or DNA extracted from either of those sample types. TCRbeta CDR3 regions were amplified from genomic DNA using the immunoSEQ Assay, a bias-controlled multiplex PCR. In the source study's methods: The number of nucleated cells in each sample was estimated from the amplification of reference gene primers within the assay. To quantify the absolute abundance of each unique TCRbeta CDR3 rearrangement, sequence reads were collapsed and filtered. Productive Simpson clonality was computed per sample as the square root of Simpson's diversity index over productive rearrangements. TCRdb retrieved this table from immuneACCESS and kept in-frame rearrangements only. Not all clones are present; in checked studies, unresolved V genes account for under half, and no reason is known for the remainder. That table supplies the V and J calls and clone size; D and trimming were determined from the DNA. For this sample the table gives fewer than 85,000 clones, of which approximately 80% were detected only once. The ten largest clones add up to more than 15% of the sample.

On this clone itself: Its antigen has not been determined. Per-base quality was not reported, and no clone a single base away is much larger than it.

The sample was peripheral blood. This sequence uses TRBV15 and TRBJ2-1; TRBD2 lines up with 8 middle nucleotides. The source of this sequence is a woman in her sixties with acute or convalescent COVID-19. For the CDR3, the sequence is CATSRDRSGGHNEQFF. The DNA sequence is TGTGCCACCAGCAGAGATCGGAGCGGGGGACACAATGAGCAGTTCTTC.